This T cell receptor (beta chain) was captured by sequencing in a study of T cell clusters in autoimmune cytopenias. TRB rearrangements were amplified by touch-down multiplex PCR with mixed TRB-A/B primers. TCRdb reprocessed the multiplex PCR reads and keeps a single row for each CDR3 protein, giving no DNA. This table lists thousands of distinct CDR3 sequences. Findings of the study overall: TRB repertoire shifts in secondary cytopenia and chronic lymphocytic leukemia mostly reflected lymphoma, not autoimmunity. Primary autoimmune cytopenia patients appeared to lack physiological T cell clusters present in healthy donors. Healthy donors had about 3.1-fold more exclusive TRB clusters than active autoimmune hepatitis patients.

This CDR3 is built from 15 residues. Germline V lookup: CDR1 MNHNY, CDR2 SVGAGI (reference sequence). TRB amplification used approximately 0.25 ug of peripheral blood genomic DNA. This clonotype is deemed medium-sized by its frequency. Its antigen is unidentified. The TCR sequence derives from a human donor with an autoimmune cytopenia or autoimmune hepatitis (not recorded which). Sample: peripheral blood. V and J are TRBV6-6 and TRBJ2-3; TCRdb picks TRBD2, but there is no DNA to check that call. The CDR3 is CASSYALAATDTQYF.